Each of the 12 T cell receptor beta chains below was sequenced from the same sample in a study of T cell responses to AZD1222 COVID-19 vaccine. This table comes from immunoSEQ multiplex PCR, and its TCRdb copy is limited to in-frame clones, with some not included. The sample records 120,000 or so clones, 85% to 95% being singletons. The material sequenced was peripheral blood, taken on day 0 of AZD1222 vaccination. These receptors originate from an adult in good health.

The chain joins TRBV6-1 to TRBJ2-5; D gene ambiguous. The V gene lost 1 base and the J gene lost 2 bases, with 8 bases spanning the gap. The CDR3 sequence is 14 residues long. Germline CDR1 MNHNS, CDR2 SASEGT. CDR3 DNA: TGTGCCAGCAGTGAAGGCCGATTTCAAGAGACCCAGTACTTC. The encoded protein is CASSEGRFQETQYF.

V is TRBV11-2 and J is TRBJ2-7; the match to TRBD2 covers 9 bases. The germline gives CDR1 SGHAT, CDR2 FQNNGV. The CDR3 is 15 amino acids. The trim removed 5 bases at V and 7 bases at J, leaving 12 bases unmatched. The CDR3 region has the DNA TGTGCCAGCAGCACAGCGGGGGGCCGAACATTAGAGCAGTACTTC. Translated: CASSTAGGRTLEQYF.

In its sample, this clone was seen a few times. The chain employs TRBV7-9 and TRBJ1-1; 7 nucleotides line up with TRBD1. Per germline, CDR1 SEHNR and CDR2 FQNEAQ (reference sequence). V shed 5 bases and J 5 bases; nucleotides not matched to a gene: 5. CDR3 size: 13 residues. The CDR3, as DNA: TGTGCCAGCAGCCATTCGACAGGGACTGAAGCTTTCTTT. Translation gives CASSHSTGTEAFF.

This chain uses TRBV19 with TRBJ2-2, with D unclear. Deletions cut 5 bases from V and 5 bases from J, with 9 bases between. The germline CDR1 and CDR2 sequences are LNHDA and SQIVND (reference sequence). The CDR3 totals 13 residues. The CDR3 sequence is CASSPTGTGELFF. The CDR3 region has the DNA TGTGCCAGTAGTCCCACCGGGACCGGGGAGCTGTTTTTT.

The chain carries TRBV5-1 and TRBJ1-1; TRBD1 agrees at 10 bases. Losses at the gene ends were 4 bases for V and 7 bases for J; bases not matched to a gene: 4. Germline assignment: CDR1 SGHRS and CDR2 YFSETQ. This CDR3 is 13 amino acids long. CDR3 bases: TGCGCCAGCAGCCGGGGGACAGGGGATGAAGCTTTCTTT. Protein product: CASSRGTGDEAFF. The full variable domain, with the rest looked up from reference TRBV5-1 and TRBJ1-1, is KAGVTQTPRYLIKTRGQQVTLSCSPISGHRSVSWYQQTPGQGLQFLFEYFSETQRNKGNFPGRFSGRQFSNSRSEMNVSTLELGDSALYLCASSRGTGDEAFFGQGTRLTVV.

The chain is built from TRBV5-4 and TRBJ2-3, with D maybe TRBD2 (5 bases). V was trimmed by 6 bases and J by 2 bases, leaving 22 bases between them. Germline-derived CDR1 and CDR2 are SGHNT and YYREEE (reference sequence). The CDR3 is 17 residues long. The CDR3 region is CASTPPGKRLVTDTQYF. In nucleotides, the CDR3 is TGTGCCAGCACCCCTCCGGGGAAGCGGTTAGTCACAGATACGCAGTATTTT.

V is TRBV5-1 and J is TRBJ2-2; D is unresolved. Trimming removed 4 bases from V and 0 bases from J, with 7 bases in between. The germline V gene has CDR1 SGHRS and CDR2 YFSETQ. This CDR3 region has 14 residues. CDR3 region: CASSRDSNTGELFF. Here the CDR3 DNA reads TGCGCCAGCAGCAGGGATTCGAACACCGGGGAGCTGTTTTTT.

This chain connects TRBV4-2 to TRBJ2-1, with 10 nucleotides matching TRBD2. The CDR3 is made up of 14 amino acids. The J segment lost 9 bases and the V segment lost 1 base, leaving 3 bases of the junction unmatched. Germline CDR1 reads LGHNA; CDR2 reads YNFKEQ. DNA for the CDR3: TGTGCCAGCAGCCAAGTAGGGACTAGCGCTGAGCAGTTCTTC. It is translated as CASSQVGTSAEQFF.

CDR3 coding DNA: TGTGCTAGTGGTTTGGTACCTGTCGGACAGGGGGCCCCCGATAGCAATCAGCCCCAGCATTTT. It translates to CASGLVPVGQGAPDSNQPQHF. This rearrangement joins TRBV12-5 to TRBJ1-5; 11 nucleotides line up with TRBD1. From germline, CDR1 is LGHNT and CDR2 FRNRAP. V gave up 0 bases and J gave up 0 bases; unmatched junction bases: 13. The CDR3 sequence is 21 residues long.

The J gene is TRBJ2-5, the V gene TRBV11-2; 8 bases agree with TRBD2. CDR3 size: 14 residues. With V trimmed by 5 bases and J by 5 bases, 7 bases remained unmatched. Germline V gene sequence: CDR1 SGHAT, CDR2 FQNNGV. This chain's CDR3 is CASSPGLAVETQYF. CDR3 nucleotide sequence: TGTGCCAGCAGCCCAGGACTAGCTGTGGAGACCCAGTACTTC.

The rearrangement links TRBV19 to TRBJ1-2; D perhaps matches TRBD1 (6 bases). The CDR3 runs to 14 residues. Deletions cut 5 bases from V and 3 bases from J, with 13 bases between. CDR1 LNHDA and CDR2 SQIVND come from the germline V gene (reference sequence). The CDR3 sequence is CASSSGHPDYGYTF. CDR3 nucleotide sequence: TGTGCCAGTAGTTCGGGACACCCTGACTATGGCTACACCTTC.

The V and J genes are TRBV2 and TRBJ1-1, with no clear D. This CDR3 is built from 15 residues. Germline lookup yields CDR1 SNHLY and CDR2 FYNNEI. V was trimmed by 7 bases and J by 0 bases, leaving 15 bases between them. The CDR3 protein is CASMPELLMNTEAFF. CDR3 DNA: TGTGCCAGCATGCCGGAGCTCCTAATGAACACTGAAGCTTTCTTT.